This T cell receptor (beta chain) was sequenced in a study of regulatory T cells in long-lasting Graves disease. Through Arm-PCR of CDR3 regions and iRepertoire HTBI primers, TCR beta libraries were built. TCRdb fed the multiplex PCR reads into MiXCR, producing one record per CDR3 protein. The sample yields 400,000 to 550,000 distinct CDR3 sequences, approximately 16% seen once. Time point here: newly diagnosed GD, antithyroid drugs for less than 3 months. From PBMCs, RNA was extracted and then used to make the TCR library. Recruitment took place at an endocrinology department in Xi'an, China. Into tubes containing EDTA, approximately 9 milliliters of peripheral blood were drawn. With 2 bases removed from V and 7 bases from J, the gap between germline ends came to 9 bases. The CDR3 is made up of 13 amino acids. Germline CDR1 is MNHEY and CDR2 is SVGEGT. These sequences were also reported in another study, on T cells in Graves' hyperthyroidism and ophthalmopathy.

This TCR was sampled from a young woman with Graves disease. The chain combines TRBV6-2 or TRBV6-3 with TRBJ2-1, with D uncertain. Material: peripheral blood mononuclear cells (PBMCs), obtained at new diagnosis, from a patient treated with antithyroid drugs. The CDR3 DNA reads TGTGCCAGCAGTTACGGTCTAGAAAATGAGCAGTTCTTC. Translated, it gives CASSYGLENEQFF.